This T cell receptor (beta chain) was recorded in a study of control samples from healthy donors and cancer patients. This CDR3 contains 16 residues. Germline lookup yields CDR1 SGHKS and CDR2 YYEKEE (reference sequence). V lost 0 bases and J lost 1, with 13 bases in between. Sequencing used immunoSEQ multiplex PCR; TCRdb keeps in-frame clones, though not all of them. The table has around 140,000 clones, over 80% seen once. The chain joins TRBV5-5 to TRBJ2-5; no clear D gene. This receptor was taken from a woman in her 50s in good health. Sequenced input: blood. This CDR3 is CASSLALSGGQETQYF. The CDR3 DNA reads TGTGCCAGCAGCTTGGCCTTAAGTGGTGGCCAAGAGACCCAGTACTTC.